These 18 T cell receptor beta chains came from one sample sequenced in a study of blood T cell repertoires in COVID-19. Data came from immunoSEQ multiplex PCR; TCRdb stores just in-frame clones and leaves some out. The sample has 100,000 or so clones; around 88% are singletons. The sample taken for sequencing was peripheral blood. Receptor source: a human donor in a cohort sampled during active COVID-19.

The chain carries TRBV7-2 and TRBJ2-1; D is perhaps TRBD1 (6 bases). The CDR3 covers 14 residues. Germline CDR1 is SGHTA and CDR2 is FQGNSA. The V and J ends lost 1 base and 8 bases respectively, with 12 bases between them. Here the CDR3 reads CASSLDRARYEQFF. The CDR3 DNA reads as TGTGCCAGCAGCTTAGACAGGGCGCGCTATGAGCAGTTCTTC. The complete variable domain, with remaining parts taken from reference TRBV7-2 and TRBJ2-1, reads GAGVSQSPSNKVTEKGKDVELRCDPISGHTALYWYRQSLGQGLEFLIYFQGNSAPDKSGLPSDRFSAERTGGSVSTLTIQRTQQEDSAVYLCASSLDRARYEQFFGPGTRLTVL.

V is TRBV4-1 and J is TRBJ1-1, with D possibly matching TRBD1 (5 bases). This CDR3 comprises 17 residues. CDR1 is MGHRA and CDR2 is YSYEKL in the germline V gene. The ends were cut back, 1 base at V and 4 bases at J, with 19 bases in the middle. The CDR3 here is CASSQGRGWQGTTEAFF. CDR3 DNA sequence: TGCGCCAGCAGCCAAGGTCGAGGTTGGCAGGGAACCACTGAAGCTTTCTTT.

The chain is built from TRBV29-1 and TRBJ2-7; tentative D call: TRBD2 (6 bases). Germline CDR1 and CDR2: SQVTM and ANQGSEA. CDR3 length equals 12 residues. V was pared by 4 bases and J by 5 bases, with 12 bases between. CDR3 amino acids: CSVVTGVDEQYF. The CDR3 nucleotides are TGCAGCGTTGTGACGGGAGTGGACGAGCAGTACTTC.

This chain uses TRBV15 with TRBJ2-3, with 9 bases aligning to TRBD1. The CDR3 is made up of 14 amino acids. The junction had 6 bases not matched to a gene; V was cut back by 5 bases and J by 6 bases. Germline values: CDR1 LNHNV, CDR2 YYDKDF (reference sequence). The DNA for the CDR3 is TGTGCCACCAGCCGATTACAGGGGGCTGATACGCAGTATTTT. This sequence encodes CATSRLQGADTQYF.

This clone was recorded only once. V usage is TRBV5-6 and J usage is TRBJ2-6; the match to TRBD1 covers 7 bases. The CDR3 is made up of 16 amino acids. CDR1 is SGHDT, CDR2 YYEEEE, per germline. The J segment lost 2 bases and the V segment lost 0 bases, leaving 2 bases of the junction unmatched. The DNA for the CDR3 is TGTGCCAGCAGCTTGGAAACAGGGGCTGGGGCCAACGTCCTGACTTTC. Protein sequence: CASSLETGAGANVLTF.

The chain combines TRBV28 with TRBJ2-2; 8 nucleotides match TRBD1. CDR1 is MDHEN, CDR2 SYDVKM, per germline. CDR3 length: 16 residues. Trimming cost V 4 bases and J 4 bases; bases outside gene matches: 8. The CDR3 coding sequence is TGTGCCAGCAGTTACCCCCGGGACAGGAGCACCGGGGAGCTGTTTTTT. It is translated as CASSYPRDRSTGELFF.

V usage is TRBV28 and J usage is TRBJ1-3, with 9 bases identical to TRBD1. There are 16 residues in the CDR3. CDR1 MDHEN and CDR2 SYDVKM come from the germline V gene. The V and J ends lost 3 bases and 0 bases, in that order; junction bases with no gene match: 3. CDR3 in DNA: TGTGCCAGCAGTTTGGGACAGGGTCGCTCTGGAAACACCATATATTTT. It encodes CASSLGQGRSGNTIYF.

This clone was counted a single time. This chain connects TRBV13 to TRBJ1-1, with D possibly being TRBD1 (6 bases). Germline CDR1 and CDR2: PRHDT and FYEKMQ (reference sequence). This CDR3 contains 13 residues. V lost 5 bases to trimming and J lost 8 bases, with 15 bases between them. The CDR3 coding sequence is TGTGCCAGCAGCGTCCGACAGGCGATAGAAGCTTTCTTT. Amino acids: CASSVRQAIEAFF.

The chain uses TRBV3-1 (or the pseudogene TRBV3-2) and TRBJ2-5, with D uncertain. The V end was cut by 1 base, the J end by 2 bases, with 8 bases between. The CDR3 runs 14 residues. Per germline, CDR1 LGHDT and CDR2 YNNKEL (reference sequence). CDR3 residues: CASSQVTAQETQYF. The CDR3 DNA sequence: TGTGCCAGCAGCCAAGTCACAGCTCAAGAGACCCAGTACTTC.

This clone occurred a few times. The J gene is TRBJ1-5, the V gene TRBV19; TRBD1 matches 9 bases. CDR3 length equals 15 residues. V lost 4 bases to trimming and J lost 7 bases; unmatched junction nucleotides: 8. Germline V gene data show CDR1 as LNHDA and CDR2 as SQIVND (reference sequence). The CDR3, as DNA: TGTGCCAGTAGTACTATTACAGGGGGCAGACAGCCCCAGCATTTT. This sequence encodes CASSTITGGRQPQHF.

This clone was counted between two and nine times. The genes are TRBV10-3 and TRBJ2-7; 8 positions agree with TRBD1. CDR3 size: 17 residues. Germline CDR1 is ENHRY and CDR2 is SYGVKD. The V segment lost 5 bases and the J segment 0 bases; nucleotides outside the gene matches: 12. This CDR3 is CAISSGTGIPISYEQYF. The CDR3 DNA is TGTGCCATCAGTTCCGGGACAGGCATTCCTATCTCCTACGAGCAGTACTTC.

In regard to this clone: The sample carries other DNA sequences with the same CDR3. The gene calls are TRBV3-1 (or the pseudogene TRBV3-2) and TRBJ2-5; 7 positions match TRBD2. Germline CDR1 reads LGHDT; CDR2 reads YNNKEL (reference sequence). The CDR3 sequence is 16 residues long. Trimming cost V 1 base and J 0 bases; bases outside gene matches: 5. In nucleotides, the CDR3 is TGTGCCAGCAGCCAAGGCCTTCTAGCGGACCAAGAGACCCAGTACTTC. The encoded protein is CASSQGLLADQETQYF.

With respect to this clone: At one end the junction does not follow the germline gene, possibly because of a read error. The sample holds other DNA sequences that translate to the same CDR3. The chain couples TRBV7-2 to TRBJ2-7; D perhaps matches TRBD1 (6 bases). This CDR3 has 17 amino acids. Germline CDR1 and CDR2: SGHTA and FQGNSA. This chain's CDR3 is CASTQGSRGRIPNEQYF. The CDR3 DNA is TGTGCCAGCACCCAGGGGTCTCGCGGGCGAATCCCCAACGAGCAATACTTC. Full variable domain (remainder filled in from reference TRBV7-2 and TRBJ2-7): GAGVSQSPSNKVTEKGKDVELRCDPISGHTALYWYRQSLGQGLEFLIYFQGNSAPDKSGLPSDRFSAERTGGSVSTLTIQRTQQEDSAVYLCASTQGSRGRIPNEQYFGPGTRLTVT.

This chain connects TRBV27 to TRBJ1-3; 7 bases are a match to TRBD1. The CDR3 spans 14 residues. The junction had 4 bases not matched to a gene; V was cut back by 5 bases and J by 3 bases. The V gene's germline CDR1 is MNHEY and CDR2 SMNVEV (reference sequence). CDR3: CASSEGGSGNTIYF. The DNA for the CDR3 is TGTGCCAGCAGTGAAGGGGGCAGTGGAAACACCATATATTTT.

As regards this clone: Other DNA sequences in the sample encode the same CDR3. The chain recombines TRBV4-2 with TRBJ2-1; the match to TRBD2 covers 12 bases. The CDR3 totals 16 residues. With 0 bases clipped from V and 4 bases from J, the junction kept 1 base outside the gene matches. Germline V gene data show CDR1 as LGHNA and CDR2 as YNFKEQ. The CDR3 DNA follows: TGTGCCAGCAGCCAAGATGGGACTAGCGGGTACAATGAGCAGTTCTTC. It translates to CASSQDGTSGYNEQFF.

This chain links TRBV5-5 with TRBJ1-2, with D perhaps matching TRBD1 (5 bases). Trimming removed 0 bases at V and 7 bases at J, with 10 bases between. The CDR3 consists of 13 residues. Germline V gene lookup returns CDR1 SGHKS and CDR2 YYEKEE (reference sequence). The CDR3 region is CASSLDQGSGYTF. CDR3 coding DNA: TGTGCCAGCAGCTTGGACCAGGGAAGTGGCTACACCTTC.

The rearrangement joins TRBV27 to TRBJ2-1; D possibly corresponds to TRBD2 (5 bases). CDR1 MNHEY and CDR2 SMNVEV come from the germline V gene (reference sequence). The germline V and J ends were trimmed by 6 bases and 7 bases, with 13 bases remaining between them. The CDR3 contains 13 residues. As DNA, the CDR3 is TGTGCCAGCAGCCCTAGGACTTCAAATGAGCAGTTCTTC. Translating it yields CASSPRTSNEQFF.

The chain employs TRBV5-6 and TRBJ2-7; 7 bases match TRBD2. Losses at the gene ends were 2 bases for V and 0 bases for J; bases not matched to a gene: 5. This CDR3 has 15 residues. Germline assignment: CDR1 SGHDT and CDR2 YYEEEE. CDR3 sequence reads: CASSFRGGPSYEQYF. In nucleotides, the CDR3 is TGTGCCAGCAGCTTTAGGGGAGGGCCCTCCTACGAGCAGTACTTC.